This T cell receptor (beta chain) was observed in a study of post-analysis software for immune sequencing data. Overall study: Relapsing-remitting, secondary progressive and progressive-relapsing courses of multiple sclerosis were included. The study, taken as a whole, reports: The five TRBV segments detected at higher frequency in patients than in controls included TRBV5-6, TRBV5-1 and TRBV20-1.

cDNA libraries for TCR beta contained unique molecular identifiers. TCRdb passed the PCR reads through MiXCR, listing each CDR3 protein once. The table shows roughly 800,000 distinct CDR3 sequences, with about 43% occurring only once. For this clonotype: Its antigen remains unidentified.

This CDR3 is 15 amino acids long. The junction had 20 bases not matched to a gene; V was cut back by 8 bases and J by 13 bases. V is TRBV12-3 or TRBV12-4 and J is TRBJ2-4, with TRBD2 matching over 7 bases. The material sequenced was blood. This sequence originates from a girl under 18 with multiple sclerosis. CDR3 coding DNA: TGTGCCAGCTCTCTCTCGTGGGAGGGCCTTGGAGAGCAGTACTTC. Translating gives CASSLSWEGLGEQYF.